This TCR beta chain was recorded in a study of blood T cell repertoires in COVID-19 (dated by TCRdb to about 2020). General notes on the study: Samples covering the acute and convalescent phases of COVID-19 were provided by collaborators in the United States, Italy and Spain. The material from the prospective study consisted of cDNA or gDNA derived from T cells, B-cell-depleted T cells, or PBMCs. Samples came from the ongoing ImmuneRACE study (first 160 participants) plus 1,254 subjects from 6 global collaborators. The dataset comprised deeply sampled blood TCRbeta repertoires from subjects exposed to, actively infected with, or recovered from COVID-19. Where HLA class I and class II types were available, the types were taken from metadata supplied by the sample provider, not from assay-based typing. The sample metadata nearly always contained a de-identified subject ID, COVID-19 status, age in years and sex. The repertoires were released in a freely available public database meant as a resource for research on the immune response to SARS-CoV-2. Study-wide findings and limitations: The quantity of clinical and demographic metadata differed by source and by participant and was supplied without curation.

TCRbeta CDR3 regions were amplified from genomic DNA using the immunoSEQ Assay, a bias-controlled multiplex PCR. The original pipeline was this. The number of nucleated cells in each sample was estimated from the amplification of reference gene primers within the assay. To quantify the absolute abundance of each unique TCRbeta CDR3 rearrangement, sequence reads were collapsed and filtered. Productive Simpson clonality was computed per sample as the square root of Simpson's diversity index over productive rearrangements. TCRdb obtained this table from immuneACCESS and retained in-frame rearrangements with V and J assigned. These tables miss some clones; where compared with another copy, unresolved V genes account for less than half of the shortfall, and the remainder is unexplained. V and J calls and clone size follow that table, whereas D and trimming were derived from the DNA. The table for this sample lists 50,000 to 60,000 clones; around nine tenths of them were counted only once. The top ten clones comprise under 8.5% of the sample.

V is pared back by 3 bases and J by 2 bases, with 16 bases lying between the germline termini. The germline V gene encodes CDR1 SEHNR and CDR2 FQNEAQ (reference sequence). The CDR3, cysteine through phenylalanine, is 16 amino acids long. Just the 48-base CDR3 DNA is kept, in frame starting at base 1. As for this clone: What this receptor recognizes is not known. No much larger clone exists at a distance of one base, and base qualities are not known.

Collaborating institutions collected whole blood in K2EDTA tubes following their own protocols. For TCRbeta analysis, collaborators shipped samples in one of three forms: frozen whole blood, isolated PBMCs, or DNA extracted from either of those sample types. The sequenced sample was peripheral blood. The clonotype originates from a human donor with active COVID-19. The donor label of this sample is uncertain. The chain links TRBV7-9 with TRBJ1-2; there is no confident call for the D gene. The CDR3 has the sequence CASSLGRLTGNYGYTF. The bases read TGTGCCAGCAGCTTGGGCCGCCTCACTGGGAACTATGGCTACACCTTC.